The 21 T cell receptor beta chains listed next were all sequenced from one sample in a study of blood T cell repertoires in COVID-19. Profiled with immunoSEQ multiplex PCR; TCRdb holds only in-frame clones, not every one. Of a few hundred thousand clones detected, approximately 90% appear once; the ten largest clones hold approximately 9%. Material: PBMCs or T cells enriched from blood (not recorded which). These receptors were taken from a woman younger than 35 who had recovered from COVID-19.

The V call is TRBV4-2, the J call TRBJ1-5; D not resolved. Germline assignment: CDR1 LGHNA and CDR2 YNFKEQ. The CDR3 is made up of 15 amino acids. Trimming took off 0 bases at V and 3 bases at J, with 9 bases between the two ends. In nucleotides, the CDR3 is TGTGCCAGCAGCCAAGAAGGGCGGGTCAATCAGCCCCAGCATTTT. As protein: CASSQEGRVNQPQHF.

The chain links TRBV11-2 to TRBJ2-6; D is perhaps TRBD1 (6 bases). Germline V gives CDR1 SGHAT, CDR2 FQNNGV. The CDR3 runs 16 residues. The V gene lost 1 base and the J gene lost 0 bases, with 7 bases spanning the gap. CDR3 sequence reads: CASSLGGGSGANVLTF. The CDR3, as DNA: TGTGCCAGCAGCTTAGGAGGGGGCTCTGGGGCCAACGTCCTGACTTTC.

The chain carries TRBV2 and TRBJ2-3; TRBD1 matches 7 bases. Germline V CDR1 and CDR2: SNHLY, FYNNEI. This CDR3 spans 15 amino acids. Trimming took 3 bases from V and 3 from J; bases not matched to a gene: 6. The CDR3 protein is CASSDRAGGTDTQYF. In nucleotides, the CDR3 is TGTGCCAGCAGTGACAGGGCAGGGGGTACAGATACGCAGTATTTT.

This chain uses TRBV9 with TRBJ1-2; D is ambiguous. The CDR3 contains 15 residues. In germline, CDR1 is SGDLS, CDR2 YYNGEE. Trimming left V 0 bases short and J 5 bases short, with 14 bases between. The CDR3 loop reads CASSVDGRVFYGYTF. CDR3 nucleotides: TGTGCCAGCAGCGTAGACGGCCGGGTCTTTTATGGCTACACCTTC.

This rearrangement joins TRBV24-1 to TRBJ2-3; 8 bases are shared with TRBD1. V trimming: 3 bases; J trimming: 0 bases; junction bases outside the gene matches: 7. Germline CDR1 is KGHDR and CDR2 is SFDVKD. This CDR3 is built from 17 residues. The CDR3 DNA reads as TGTGCCACCAGTGATCCCACAACAGGGGGTAGCACAGATACGCAGTATTTT. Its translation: CATSDPTTGGSTDTQYF.

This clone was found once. The CDR3 loop is CASSVYPATSDEQYF. CDR3 nucleotides: TGTGCCAGCAGCGTATACCCAGCGACCTCGGACGAGCAGTACTTC. This chain joins TRBV9 and TRBJ2-7; no clear D. Trimming pared 1 base from V and 5 bases from J, leaving 16 bases between. Germline lookup yields CDR1 SGDLS and CDR2 YYNGEE. This CDR3 comprises 15 residues.

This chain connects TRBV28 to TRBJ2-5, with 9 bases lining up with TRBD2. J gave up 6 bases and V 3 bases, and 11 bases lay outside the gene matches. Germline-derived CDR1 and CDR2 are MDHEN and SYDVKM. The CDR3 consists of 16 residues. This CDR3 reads CASSFLGGGAGQTQYF. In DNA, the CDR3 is TGTGCCAGCAGTTTTTTGGGCGGGGGGGCCGGACAGACCCAGTACTTC.

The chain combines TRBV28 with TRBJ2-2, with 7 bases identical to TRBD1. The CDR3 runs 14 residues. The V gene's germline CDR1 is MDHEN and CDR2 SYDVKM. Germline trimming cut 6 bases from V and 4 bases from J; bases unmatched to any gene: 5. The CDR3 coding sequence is TGTGCCAGCAGCCAGTCAGGGGGCACCGGGGAGCTGTTTTTT. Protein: CASSQSGGTGELFF.

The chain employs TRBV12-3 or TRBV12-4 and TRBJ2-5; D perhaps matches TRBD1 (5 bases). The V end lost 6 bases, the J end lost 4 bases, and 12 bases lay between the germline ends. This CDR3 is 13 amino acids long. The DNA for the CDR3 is TGTGCCAGCAGCTCCCCAGGGTCAGAGACCCAGTACTTC. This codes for CASSSPGSETQYF.

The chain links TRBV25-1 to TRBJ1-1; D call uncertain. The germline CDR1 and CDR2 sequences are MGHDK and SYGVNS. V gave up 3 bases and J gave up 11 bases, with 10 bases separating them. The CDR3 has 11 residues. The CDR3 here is CASSEFGWAFF. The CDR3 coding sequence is TGTGCCAGCAGTGAGTTCGGTTGGGCTTTCTTT.

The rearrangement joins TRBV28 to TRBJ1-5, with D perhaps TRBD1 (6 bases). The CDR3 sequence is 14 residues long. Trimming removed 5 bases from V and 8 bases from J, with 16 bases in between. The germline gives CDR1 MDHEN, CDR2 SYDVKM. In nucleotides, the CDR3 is TGTGCCAGCAGTCCTGGCCAGGGGACGGAGCCCCAGCATTTT. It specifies CASSPGQGTEPQHF.

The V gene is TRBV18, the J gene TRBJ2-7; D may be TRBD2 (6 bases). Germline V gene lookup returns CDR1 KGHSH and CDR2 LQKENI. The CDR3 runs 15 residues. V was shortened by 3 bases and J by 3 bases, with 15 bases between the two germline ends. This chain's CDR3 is CASSPLTSNSYEQYF. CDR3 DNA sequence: TGTGCCAGCTCACCCCTAACTAGCAATAGCTACGAGCAGTACTTC.

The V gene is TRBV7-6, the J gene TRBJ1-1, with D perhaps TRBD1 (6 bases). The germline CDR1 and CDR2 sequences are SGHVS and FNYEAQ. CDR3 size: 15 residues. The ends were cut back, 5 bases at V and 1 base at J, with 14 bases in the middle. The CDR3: CASSQDSAPNTEAFF. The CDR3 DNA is TGTGCCAGCAGCCAGGACAGTGCCCCGAACACTGAAGCTTTCTTT.

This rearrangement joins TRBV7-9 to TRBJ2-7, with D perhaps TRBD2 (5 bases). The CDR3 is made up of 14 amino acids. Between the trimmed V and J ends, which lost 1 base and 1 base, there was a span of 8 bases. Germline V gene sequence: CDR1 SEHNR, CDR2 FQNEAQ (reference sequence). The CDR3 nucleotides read TGTGCCAGCAGCTTAGAGCCGGGGTCCTACGAGCAGTACTTC. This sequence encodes CASSLEPGSYEQYF.

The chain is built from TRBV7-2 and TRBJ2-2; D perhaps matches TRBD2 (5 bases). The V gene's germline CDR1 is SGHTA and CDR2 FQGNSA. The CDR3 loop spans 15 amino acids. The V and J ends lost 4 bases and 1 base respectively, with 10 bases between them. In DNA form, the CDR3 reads TGTGCCAGCAGCTCTTTAGCGCAGAACACCGGGGAGCTGTTTTTT. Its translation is CASSSLAQNTGELFF.

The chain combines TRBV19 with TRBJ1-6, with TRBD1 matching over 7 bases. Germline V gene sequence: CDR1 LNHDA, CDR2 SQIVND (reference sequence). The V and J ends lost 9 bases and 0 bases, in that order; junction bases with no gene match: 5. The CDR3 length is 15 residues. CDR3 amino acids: CASEQGSSYNSPLHF. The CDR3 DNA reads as TGTGCCAGCGAACAGGGGAGCTCCTATAATTCACCCCTCCACTTT.

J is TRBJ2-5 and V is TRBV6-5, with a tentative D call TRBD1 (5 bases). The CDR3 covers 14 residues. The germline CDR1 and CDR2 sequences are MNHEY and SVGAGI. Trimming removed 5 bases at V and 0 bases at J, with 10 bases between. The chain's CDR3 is CASSTQEYQETQYF. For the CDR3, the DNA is TGTGCCAGCAGTACACAGGAGTACCAAGAGACCCAGTACTTC.

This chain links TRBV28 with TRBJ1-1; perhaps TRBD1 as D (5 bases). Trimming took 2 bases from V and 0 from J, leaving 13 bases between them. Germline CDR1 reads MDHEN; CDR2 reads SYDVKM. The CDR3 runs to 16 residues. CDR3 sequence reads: CASSLKGVGMNTEAFF. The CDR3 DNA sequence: TGTGCCAGCAGTTTAAAAGGGGTGGGAATGAACACTGAAGCTTTCTTT.

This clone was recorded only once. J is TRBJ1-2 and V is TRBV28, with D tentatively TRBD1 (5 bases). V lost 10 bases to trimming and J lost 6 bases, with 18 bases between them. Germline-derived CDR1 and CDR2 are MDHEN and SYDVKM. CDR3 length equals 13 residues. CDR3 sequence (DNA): TGTGCCACCCAGGGTGGGTTGGTAAATGGCTACACCTTC. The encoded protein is CATQGGLVNGYTF.

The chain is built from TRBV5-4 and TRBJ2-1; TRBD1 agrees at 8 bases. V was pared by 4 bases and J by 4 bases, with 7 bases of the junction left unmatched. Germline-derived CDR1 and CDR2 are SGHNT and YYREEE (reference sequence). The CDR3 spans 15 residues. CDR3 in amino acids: CASSTPGQAYNEQFF. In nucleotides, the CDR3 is TGTGCCAGCAGCACACCGGGACAGGCTTACAATGAGCAGTTCTTC.

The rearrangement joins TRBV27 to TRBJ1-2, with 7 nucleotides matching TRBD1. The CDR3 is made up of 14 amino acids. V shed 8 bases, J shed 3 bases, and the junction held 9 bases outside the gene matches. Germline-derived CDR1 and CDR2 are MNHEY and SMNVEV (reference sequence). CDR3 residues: CASARRQGYYGYTF. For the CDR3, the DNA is TGTGCCAGCGCACGCCGACAGGGCTACTATGGCTACACCTTC.